These T cell receptor beta chains were read from a single sample in a study of human thymus T cells. The table came from immunoSEQ multiplex PCR; TCRdb's copy has only in-frame clones and leaves some out. The data show some 40,000 clones, approximately 93% seen once. Sequences were obtained from blood. Source of these receptors: a boy under two years old with a congenital heart defect but otherwise immunologically healthy. Both conserved end residues are part of each CDR3. The order of the fields is V gene, J gene, D gene, CDR3 DNA, CDR3 protein. The D gene is left open where the match is weak.

V gene: TRBV4-3; J gene: TRBJ2-7; D gene: TRBD2; CDR3 DNA: TGCGCCAGCAGCCAAGGACTAGCGGGGGGGACCTACGAGCAGTACTTC; CDR3 protein: CASSQGLAGGTYEQYF
V gene: TRBV9; J gene: TRBJ1-1; D gene: -; CDR3 DNA: TGTGCCAGCAGCGCTGCAGCCCACACTGAAGCTTTCTTT; CDR3 protein: CASSAAAHTEAFF
V gene: TRBV9; J gene: TRBJ1-2; D gene: -; CDR3 DNA: TGTGCCAGCAGCGCCACAGGGCGGTGGTATGGCTACACCTTC; CDR3 protein: CASSATGRWYGYTF
V gene: TRBV28; J gene: TRBJ1-5; D gene: -; CDR3 DNA: TGTGCCAGCAGTTCCCCGGCGGGCTTAAATCAGCCCCAGCATTTT; CDR3 protein: CASSSPAGLNQPQHF
V gene: TRBV2; J gene: TRBJ1-1; D gene: -; CDR3 DNA: TGTGCCAGCAGACCCCGTTCAGGGGCGAACACTGAAGCTTTCTTT; CDR3 protein: CASRPRSGANTEAFF
V gene: TRBV9; J gene: TRBJ2-7; D gene: TRBD1; CDR3 DNA: TGTGCCAGCAGCGTTGGGGGACAGTCCTACGAGCAGTACTTC; CDR3 protein: CASSVGGQSYEQYF
V gene: TRBV12-5; J gene: TRBJ1-4; D gene: -; CDR3 DNA: TGTGCTAGTGGTTTAATCGGAAAAGGGGCGGCCGCAACTAATGAAAAACTGTTTTTT; CDR3 protein: CASGLIGKGAAATNEKLFF
V gene: TRBV28; J gene: TRBJ2-5; D gene: -; CDR3 DNA: TGTGCCAGCAGTTTACGGCGAACTAGCCAAGAGACCCAGTACTTC; CDR3 protein: CASSLRRTSQETQYF
V gene: TRBV28; J gene: TRBJ1-1; D gene: -; CDR3 DNA: TGTGCCAGCAGTTTGACAGGGAACACTGAAGCTTTCTTT; CDR3 protein: CASSLTGNTEAFF
V gene: TRBV29-1; J gene: TRBJ1-1; D gene: -; CDR3 DNA: TGCAGCGTAACCGGGATGGACACTGAAGCTTTCTTT; CDR3 protein: CSVTGMDTEAFF
V gene: TRBV19; J gene: TRBJ2-7; D gene: -; CDR3 DNA: TGTGCCAGTAGCCCCGGACATGACGAGCAGTACTTC; CDR3 protein: CASSPGHDEQYF
V gene: TRBV11-3; J gene: TRBJ2-3; D gene: TRBD1; CDR3 DNA: TGTGCCAGCAGCTTAGAAGGGACAGGGAGGAGCACAGATACGCAGTATTTT; CDR3 protein: CASSLEGTGRSTDTQYF
V gene: TRBV27; J gene: TRBJ2-7; D gene: -; CDR3 DNA: TGTGCCAGCAGTTTCGGTTTCCCCTACGAGCAGTACTTC; CDR3 protein: CASSFGFPYEQYF
V gene: TRBV7-3; J gene: TRBJ2-3; D gene: TRBD2; CDR3 DNA: TGTGCCAGCAGCTTACTAGCGGGCACAGATACGCAGTATTTT; CDR3 protein: CASSLLAGTDTQYF
V gene: TRBV7-9; J gene: TRBJ2-3; D gene: -; CDR3 DNA: TGTGCCAGCAGCTTAAACAAACTCATGACAGATACGCAGTATTTT; CDR3 protein: CASSLNKLMTDTQYF
V gene: TRBV7-2; J gene: TRBJ2-3; D gene: -; CDR3 DNA: TGTGCCAGCAGCTTAGGGATGGGGAAGGGAGATACGCAGTATTTT; CDR3 protein: CASSLGMGKGDTQYF
V gene: TRBV5-1; J gene: TRBJ2-7; D gene: -; CDR3 DNA: TGCGCCAGCAGCTTGGGACTTGTGAACTACGAGCAGTACTTC; CDR3 protein: CASSLGLVNYEQYF
V gene: TRBV6-5; J gene: TRBJ2-5; D gene: TRBD2; CDR3 DNA: TGTGCCAGCAGTCAGATAGCGGGGGGGCCCGAGACCCAGTACTTC; CDR3 protein: CASSQIAGGPETQYF
V gene: TRBV6-1; J gene: TRBJ2-1; D gene: TRBD2; CDR3 DNA: TGTGCCAGCACCGTAGCGGGGGAGGGCAATGAGCAGTTCTTC; CDR3 protein: CASTVAGEGNEQFF
V gene: TRBV14; J gene: TRBJ2-7; D gene: -; CDR3 DNA: TGTGCCAGCAGCGCGACACATCCCTACGAGCAGTACTTC; CDR3 protein: CASSATHPYEQYF
V gene: TRBV28; J gene: TRBJ1-6; D gene: -; CDR3 DNA: TGTGCCAGACAGGGATATAATTCACCCCTCCACTTT; CDR3 protein: CARQGYNSPLHF
V gene: TRBV11-3; J gene: TRBJ1-6; D gene: -; CDR3 DNA: TGTGCCAGCAGCTTATGGACCTCCCATTCACCCCTCCACTTT; CDR3 protein: CASSLWTSHSPLHF
V gene: TRBV19; J gene: TRBJ1-5; D gene: TRBD1; CDR3 DNA: TGTGCCAGTAGTTCACCGGGACAGGGGGGCAATCAGCCCCAGCATTTT; CDR3 protein: CASSSPGQGGNQPQHF